This record covers a single T cell receptor (beta chain). Its target is not known. The data were taken from a study of T cell responses to AZD1222 COVID-19 vaccine. The study's findings and limits: Seropositive at baseline were only a handful of AZD1222 recipients. White British ancestry dominated among donors, who included more females, and clonal diversity was possibly underestimated. Close to half of spike-specific TCRs reportedly recognize unmutated variant regions. Repertoire collection took place solely once the T cell response had peaked.

Germline V CDR1 and CDR2: LGHNA, YSLEER. The V end was cut by 0 bases, the J end by 3 bases, with 18 bases between. This CDR3 has 18 amino acids. Measured with immunoSEQ multiplex PCR; TCRdb has only the in-frame clones, and not every one. Among under 100,000 clones listed, roughly 90% were seen once. This material consisted of peripheral blood, taken 28 days after the second AZD1222 dose. V usage is TRBV4-3 and J usage is TRBJ2-1; D is uncertain. This TCR was recovered from an adult who received the AZD1222 COVID-19 vaccine. The CDR3: CASSQDFQAPLLYNEQFF. CDR3 sequence (DNA): TGCGCCAGCAGCCAAGATTTCCAGGCCCCTCTACTCTACAATGAGCAGTTCTTC.